This TCR beta chain appears in the sequencing data of a study of T-cell memory formation after mild COVID-19. TCRdb analysed the 5' RACE reads with MiXCR anew, one entry per CDR3 protein. The repertoire holds approximately 350,000 distinct CDR3 sequences, with around 14% as singletons. This clonotype appeared a few times. The sequencing input was PBMCs or a T cell subset sorted from them (not recorded which). The receptor was isolated from a man between 18 and 29 years old who had mild COVID-19 (a few samples of this study predate the infection). Cell type and time point are not known.

CDR3 residues: CASRLQESSYEQYF. The CDR3 nucleotides read TGTGCCAGTAGACTACAGGAGAGCTCCTACGAGCAGTACTTC. This chain joins TRBV19 and TRBJ2-7; TRBD1 is a possible D gene (5 bases). CDR3 length: 14 residues. Germline V CDR1 and CDR2: LNHDA, SQIVND (reference sequence). V lost 6 bases and J 0 bases, leaving 12 bases between the germline ends.